Listed here are 25 T cell receptor beta chains from one sample, sequenced in a study of response to subunit inactivated influenza vaccine. TCRdb re-analysed the RT-PCR reads in MiXCR, keeping a single row per CDR3 protein. The sample records roughly 630,000 distinct CDR3 sequences, 14% being singletons. The material sequenced was PBMCs from blood, taken roughly 2 weeks before vaccination. Receptors originate from a man aged 45-65 years who received an inactivated influenza vaccine.

This clonotype was seen a handful of times. J is TRBJ2-1 and V is TRBV4-3; D gene uncertain. CDR1 is LGHNA, CDR2 YSLEER, per germline. The V end was cut by 1 base, the J end by 8 bases, with 12 bases between. The length of the CDR3 is 14 residues. Here the CDR3 DNA reads TGCGCCAGCAGCCAAGTTTTGGCCCCGGATGAGCAGTTCTTC. It specifies CASSQVLAPDEQFF.

The sample holds a few counts of this clonotype. This chain joins TRBV4-2 and TRBJ2-5, with D hard to call. This CDR3 has 14 amino acids. In germline, CDR1 is LGHNA, CDR2 YNFKEQ. V was clipped by 0 bases and J by 5 bases, with 10 bases between them. The CDR3 here is CASSQDIFSETQYF. The CDR3 DNA sequence: TGTGCCAGCAGCCAAGATATTTTTTCTGAGACCCAGTACTTC.

V usage is TRBV20-1 and J usage is TRBJ2-1; TRBD2 matches 7 bases. Trimming at V came to 1 base and at J to 0 bases, leaving 3 bases not matched to a gene. The CDR3 covers 15 residues. Germline CDR1 DFQATT, CDR2 SNEGSKA (reference sequence). The DNA for the CDR3 is TGCAGTGCTAGAGCCGGCGGGGGCTCCTACAATGAGCAGTTCTTC. Its translation: CSARAGGGSYNEQFF.

There are many counts of this clonotype. The chain uses TRBV5-1 and TRBJ2-7; the D gene is possibly TRBD1 (5 bases). The length of the CDR3 is 14 residues. CDR1 and CDR2 from the germline V gene are SGHRS and YFSETQ. V lost 1 base to trimming and J lost 2 bases, with 10 bases between them. The CDR3 DNA sequence: TGCGCCAGCAGCTTGTTACAGGCACCCTACGAGCAGTACTTC. This sequence encodes CASSLLQAPYEQYF.

CDR3 in amino acids: CAWSVRGLRQETQYF. As DNA, the CDR3 is TGTGCCTGGAGTGTACGAGGACTGAGACAAGAGACCCAGTACTTC. This chain joins TRBV30 and TRBJ2-5; a possible D gene is TRBD2 (5 bases). V gave up 0 bases and J gave up 2 bases, with 13 bases separating them. This CDR3 comprises 15 residues. CDR1 is GTSNPN, CDR2 SVGIG, per germline (reference sequence).

This clonotype was counted a few times. V gene TRBV7-2 combines with J gene TRBJ2-5; possible D gene TRBD2, 5 bases. The CDR3 contains 17 residues. Germline lookup yields CDR1 SGHTA and CDR2 FQGNSA. Trimming stripped 0 bases from V and 4 bases from J, with 18 bases between. CDR3 region: CASSLAALTGLGETQYF. In DNA, the CDR3 is TGTGCCAGCAGCTTAGCGGCCCTAACCGGACTCGGAGAGACCCAGTACTTC.

There are many counts of this clonotype. CDR3 region: CASSLDRGRVVSGELFF. CDR3 DNA sequence: TGTGCCAGCAGCTTGGACAGGGGGCGCGTTGTTTCCGGGGAGCTGTTTTTT. This chain uses TRBV5-6 with TRBJ2-2; 9 bases agree with TRBD1. V lost 0 bases, J lost 6 bases, and 9 bases stayed unmatched. Germline values: CDR1 SGHDT, CDR2 YYEEEE. The CDR3 totals 17 residues. The full variable domain, with the rest looked up from reference TRBV5-6 and TRBJ2-2, is DAGVTQSPTHLIKTRGQQVTLRCSPKSGHDTVSWYQQALGQGPQFIFQYYEEEERQRGNFPDRFSGHQFPNYSSELNVNALLLGDSALYLCASSLDRGRVVSGELFFGEGSRLTVL.

This chain connects TRBV6-5 to TRBJ2-7, with TRBD1 matching 9 bases. The CDR3 length is 16 residues. Trimming at V came to 2 bases and at J to 3 bases, leaving 8 bases not matched to a gene. CDR1 is MNHEY, CDR2 SVGAGI, per germline. The CDR3 sequence: CASSYPKGTGNYEQYF. In DNA, the CDR3 is TGTGCCAGCAGTTACCCTAAAGGGACAGGGAACTACGAGCAGTACTTC.

The DNA of the CDR3 is TGTGCCAGCAGCCCCGGTGGTCAGCGGGGGGAACAAGACTACGAGCAGTACTTC. This encodes CASSPGGQRGEQDYEQYF. The chain employs TRBV6-2 or TRBV6-3 and TRBJ2-7; the match to TRBD2 covers 9 bases. Unmatched junction bases numbered 18, after V lost 6 bases and J lost 3 bases. CDR1 and CDR2 (germline): MNHEY, SVGEGT. CDR3 size: 18 residues.

The chain employs TRBV3-1 and TRBJ2-5; D unresolved. The CDR3 extends over 15 amino acids. Trimming stripped 0 bases from V and 5 bases from J, with 13 bases between. CDR1 LGHDT and CDR2 YNNKEL come from the germline V gene (reference sequence). The CDR3 DNA follows: TGTGCCAGCAGCCAAGATAACAGAGGTCCGGAGACCCAGTACTTC. This sequence encodes CASSQDNRGPETQYF.

This rearrangement joins TRBV5-1 to TRBJ2-3; D gene unclear. CDR3 size: 14 residues. The germline CDR1 and CDR2 sequences are SGHRS and YFSETQ. The germline V and J ends were trimmed by 3 bases and 6 bases, with 14 bases remaining between them. This CDR3 reads CASSSRLVTDTQYF. DNA for the CDR3: TGCGCCAGCAGCTCCCGTCTAGTAACTGATACGCAGTATTTT.

This rearrangement joins TRBV3-1 to TRBJ1-1; a weak D match, TRBD1 (5 bases). Germline CDR1 LGHDT, CDR2 YNNKEL (reference sequence). The CDR3 runs to 15 residues. V was shortened by 0 bases and J by 2 bases, with 10 bases between the two germline ends. CDR3 residues: CASSQEAGINTEAFF. Written as DNA, the CDR3 is TGTGCCAGCAGCCAAGAAGCAGGGATCAACACTGAAGCTTTCTTT.

This clonotype was counted only a few times. The chain employs TRBV9 and TRBJ2-7; D may match TRBD1 or TRBD2 (5 bases each). The CDR3 spans 14 residues. V was pared by 3 bases and J by 4 bases, with 14 bases between. Looked up from germline, CDR1 is SGDLS and CDR2 is YYNGEE. The CDR3: CASSAGTAPYEQYF. The CDR3, as DNA: TGTGCCAGCAGCGCCGGGACGGCCCCTTACGAGCAGTACTTC.

The rearrangement uses TRBV6-1 and TRBJ2-3, with 10 bases lining up with TRBD2. V lost 2 bases and J lost 6; bases outside the gene matches: 5. CDR1 is MNHNS and CDR2 is SASEGT in the germline V gene. This CDR3 has 15 residues. CDR3 in amino acids: CASSEKAGGPDTQYF. In DNA, the CDR3 is TGTGCCAGCAGTGAAAAAGCGGGGGGGCCGGATACGCAGTATTTT.

This chain uses TRBV11-3 with TRBJ2-1, with a tentative D call TRBD2 (6 bases). Trimming removed 8 bases from V and 9 bases from J, with 11 bases in between. CDR3 length: 11 residues. Germline V gene data show CDR1 as SGHNT and CDR2 as YENEEA. CDR3 sequence (DNA): TGTGCCAGCTCGGGGCGGGGTGAGCAGTTCTTC. Protein: CASSGRGEQFF.

The sample holds many counts of this clonotype. The chain carries TRBV27 and TRBJ2-1, with D tentatively TRBD2 (5 bases). Trimming took off 5 bases at V and 5 bases at J, with 19 bases between the two ends. The CDR3 is made up of 16 amino acids. Germline V gene sequence: CDR1 MNHEY, CDR2 SMNVEV (reference sequence). Here the CDR3 reads CASSPSTNAGNNEQFF. The DNA for the CDR3 is TGTGCCAGCAGTCCCTCGACCAACGCGGGTAACAATGAGCAGTTCTTC.

This clonotype was detected ten times or more. The chain has TRBV5-6 and TRBJ2-7, with D perhaps given as TRBD1 or TRBD2 (5 bases each). Trimming shortened V by 3 bases and J by 0 bases, and 13 bases separated the two germline ends. Per the germline V gene, CDR1 is SGHDT and CDR2 is YYEEEE. This CDR3 spans 15 amino acids. The CDR3 sequence: CASSSSGTLSYEQYF. The CDR3 DNA sequence: TGTGCCAGCAGCTCCTCCGGGACGCTCTCCTACGAGCAGTACTTC.

DNA for the CDR3: TGTGCCAGCAGGCGACTAGCGGGGGGGCCTGGAGAGACCCAGTACTTC. Protein: CASRRLAGGPGETQYF. The chain carries TRBV6-2 or TRBV6-3 and TRBJ2-5; 14 bases fit TRBD2. Germline CDR1 MNHEY, CDR2 SVGEGT. The CDR3 length is 16 residues. Trimming took 6 bases from V and 4 from J; bases not matched to a gene: 7.

The genes are TRBV27 and TRBJ1-3; D is possibly TRBD1 (6 bases). The germline gives CDR1 MNHEY, CDR2 SMNVEV (reference sequence). V was cut by 7 bases and J by 0 bases, with 19 bases left in between. This CDR3 spans 17 amino acids. The CDR3 protein is CASILEDRAFSGNTIYF. The CDR3 region has the DNA TGTGCCAGCATCCTCGAGGACAGAGCTTTCTCTGGAAACACCATATATTTT.

About this clonotype: One junction end does not reproduce the germline sequence, and a read error may be involved. This chain uses TRBV4-1 with TRBJ2-2, with 11 bases aligning to TRBD1. The germline CDR1 and CDR2 sequences are MGHRA and YSYEKL. The length of the CDR3 is 15 residues. The CDR3 nucleotides read TGCGCCAGCAGCCTAGGACAGGGGGCCGGCGGGGAGCTGTGTTTT. It encodes CASSLGQGAGGELCF.

The V gene is TRBV20-1, the J gene TRBJ1-5; TRBD1 is a possible D gene (6 bases). The CDR3 is 16 residues long. V was clipped by 0 bases and J by 6 bases, with 18 bases between them. Germline lookup yields CDR1 DFQATT and CDR2 SNEGSKA (reference sequence). The CDR3 sequence is CSARDLVQGQLQPQHF. CDR3 nucleotides: TGCAGTGCTAGAGATTTGGTACAGGGCCAGCTTCAGCCCCAGCATTTT.

V gene TRBV7-3 combines with J gene TRBJ1-1, with TRBD1 as a possible D gene (5 bases). The CDR3 runs to 15 residues. Trimming took 2 bases from V and 2 from J, leaving 12 bases between them. From germline, CDR1 is SGHTA and CDR2 FQGTGA. The CDR3 coding sequence is TGTGCCAGCAGCTTAGAAAGACAGATTAACACTGAAGCTTTCTTT. It translates to CASSLERQINTEAFF.

This clonotype has a handful of counts. The chain uses TRBV7-9 and TRBJ1-6; no reliable D call. The CDR3 is made up of 13 amino acids. The germline CDR1 and CDR2 sequences are SEHNR and FQNEAQ (reference sequence). V lost 2 bases, J lost 1 base, and 0 bases lay in between. CDR3 sequence (DNA): TGTGCCAGCAGCTTATCCTATAATTCACCCCTCCACTTT. Protein product: CASSLSYNSPLHF.

V is TRBV14 and J is TRBJ1-1; D is undetermined. The CDR3 is 11 amino acids. V lost 4 bases and J 6 bases, leaving 6 bases between the germline ends. Germline CDR1 SGHDN, CDR2 FVKESK. The CDR3 coding sequence is TGTGCCAGCAGCCGAGCTTCTGAAGCTTTCTTT. This sequence encodes CASSRASEAFF.

V usage is TRBV20-1 and J usage is TRBJ2-7, with D uncertain. Germline CDR1 and CDR2: DFQATT and SNEGSKA (reference sequence). This CDR3 is built from 13 residues. Trimming removed 1 base at V and 2 bases at J, with 9 bases between. CDR3: CSARGRIAYEQYF. DNA for the CDR3: TGCAGTGCTAGAGGCCGTATAGCCTACGAGCAGTACTTC.